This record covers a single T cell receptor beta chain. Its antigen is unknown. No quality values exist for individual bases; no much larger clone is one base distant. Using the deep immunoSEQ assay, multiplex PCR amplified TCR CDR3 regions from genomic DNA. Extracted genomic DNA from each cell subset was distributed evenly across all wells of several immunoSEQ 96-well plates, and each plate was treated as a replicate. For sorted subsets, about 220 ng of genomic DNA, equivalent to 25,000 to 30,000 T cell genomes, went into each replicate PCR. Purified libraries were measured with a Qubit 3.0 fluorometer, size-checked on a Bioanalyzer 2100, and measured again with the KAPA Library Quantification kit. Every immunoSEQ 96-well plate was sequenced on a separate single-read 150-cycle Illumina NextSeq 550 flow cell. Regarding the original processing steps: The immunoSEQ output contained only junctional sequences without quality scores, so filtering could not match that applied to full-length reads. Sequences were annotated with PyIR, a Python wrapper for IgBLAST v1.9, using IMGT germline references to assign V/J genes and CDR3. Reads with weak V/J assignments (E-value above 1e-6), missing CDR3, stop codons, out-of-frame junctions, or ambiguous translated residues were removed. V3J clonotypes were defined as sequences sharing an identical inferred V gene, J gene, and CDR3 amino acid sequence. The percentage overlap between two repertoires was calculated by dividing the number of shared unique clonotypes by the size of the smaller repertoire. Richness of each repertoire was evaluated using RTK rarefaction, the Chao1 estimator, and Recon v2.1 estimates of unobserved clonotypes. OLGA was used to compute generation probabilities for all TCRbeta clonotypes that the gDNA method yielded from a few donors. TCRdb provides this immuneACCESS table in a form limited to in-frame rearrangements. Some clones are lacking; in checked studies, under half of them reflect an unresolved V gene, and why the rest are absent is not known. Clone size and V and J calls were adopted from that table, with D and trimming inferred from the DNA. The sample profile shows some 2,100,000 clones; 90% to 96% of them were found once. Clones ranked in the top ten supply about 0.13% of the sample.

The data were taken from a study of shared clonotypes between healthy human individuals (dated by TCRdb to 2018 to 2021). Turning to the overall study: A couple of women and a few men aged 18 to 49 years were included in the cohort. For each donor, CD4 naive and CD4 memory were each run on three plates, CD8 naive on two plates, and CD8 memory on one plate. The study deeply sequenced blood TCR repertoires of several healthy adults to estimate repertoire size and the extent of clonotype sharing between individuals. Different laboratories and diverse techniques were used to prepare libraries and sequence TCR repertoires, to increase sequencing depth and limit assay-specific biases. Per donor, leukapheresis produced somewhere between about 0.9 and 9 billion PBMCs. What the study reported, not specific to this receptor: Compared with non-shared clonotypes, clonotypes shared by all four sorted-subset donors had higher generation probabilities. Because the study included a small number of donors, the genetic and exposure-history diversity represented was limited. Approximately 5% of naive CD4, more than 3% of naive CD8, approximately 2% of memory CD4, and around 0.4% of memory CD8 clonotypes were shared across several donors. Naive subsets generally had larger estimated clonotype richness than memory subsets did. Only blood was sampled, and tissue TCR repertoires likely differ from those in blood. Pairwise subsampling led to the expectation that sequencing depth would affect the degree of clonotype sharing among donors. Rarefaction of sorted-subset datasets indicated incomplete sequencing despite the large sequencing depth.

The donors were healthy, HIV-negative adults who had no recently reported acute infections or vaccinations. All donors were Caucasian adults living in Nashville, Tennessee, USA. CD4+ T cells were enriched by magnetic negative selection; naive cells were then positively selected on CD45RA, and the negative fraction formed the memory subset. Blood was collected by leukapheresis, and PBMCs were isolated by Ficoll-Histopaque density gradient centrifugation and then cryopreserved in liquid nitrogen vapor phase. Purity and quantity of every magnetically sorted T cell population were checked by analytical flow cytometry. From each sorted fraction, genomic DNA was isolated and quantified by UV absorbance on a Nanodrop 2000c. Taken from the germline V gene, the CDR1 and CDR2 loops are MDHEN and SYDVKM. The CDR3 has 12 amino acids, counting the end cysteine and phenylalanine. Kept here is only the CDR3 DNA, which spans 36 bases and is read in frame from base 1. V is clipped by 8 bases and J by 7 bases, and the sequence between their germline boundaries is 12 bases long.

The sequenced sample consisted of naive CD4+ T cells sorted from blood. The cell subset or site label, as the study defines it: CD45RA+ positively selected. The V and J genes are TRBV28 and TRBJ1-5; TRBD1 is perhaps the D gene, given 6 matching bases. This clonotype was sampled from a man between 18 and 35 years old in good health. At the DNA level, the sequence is TGTGCCAGCGGGGGGGCACGGCAGCCCCAGCATTTT. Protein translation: CASGGARQPQHF.